This is a list of T cell receptor beta chains from one sample in a study of T cell responses to AZD1222 COVID-19 vaccine. Measured with immunoSEQ multiplex PCR; TCRdb has only the in-frame clones, and not every one. The sample gives around 83,000 clones, about 91% of which show up once; about 5% is in the top ten. The source was peripheral blood, collected on day 0 of AZD1222 vaccination. The receptors derive from an adult in good health. Both conserved end residues are part of each CDR3. Each record gives: clone size, J gene, D gene, V gene, CDR3 DNA, CDR3 protein. D genes are given only for firm matches. The size entry is marked missing in some rows and otherwise reads once, few, many or a size class.

>NA|TRBJ2-3|NA|TRBV7-2
TGTGCCAGCAGCCCACGTGGTAGCACAGATACGCAGTATTTT
CASSPRGSTDTQYF
>NA|TRBJ2-7|NA|TRBV5-1
TGCGCCAGCAGCTCACAATCGGCGGGCGAGCAGTACTTC
CASSSQSAGEQYF
>NA|TRBJ2-1|NA|TRBV28
TGTGCCAGCAGTTTAAGGAATGAGCAGTTCTTC
CASSLRNEQFF
>NA|TRBJ2-5|TRBD2|TRBV7-6
TGTGCCAGCAGCATAAGTGGGGGGGGACAGACCCAGTACTTC
CASSISGGGQTQYF
>NA|TRBJ1-3|NA|TRBV7-6
TGTGCCAGCAGCTTGCCCGGGGCCACTGGAAACACCATATATTTT
CASSLPGATGNTIYF
>NA|TRBJ2-2|NA|TRBV5-1
TGCGCCAGCAGCTTTCTAGAACGCACCGGGGAGCTGTTTTTT
CASSFLERTGELFF
>NA|TRBJ1-3|NA|TRBV4-1
TGCGCCAGCAGCCAAGATGCGCTAGAGGTGGGCTCTGGAAACACCATATATTTT
CASSQDALEVGSGNTIYF
>NA|TRBJ1-3|TRBD1|TRBV29-1
TGCAGCGCCCAAGGACAGGGCGGAGGGACCATATATTTT
CSAQGQGGGTIYF
>NA|TRBJ1-2|TRBD1|TRBV4-1
TGCGCCAGCAGCCAAGGACAGGGGCCTAACTATGGCTACACCTTC
CASSQGQGPNYGYTF
>NA|TRBJ2-1|TRBD2|TRBV2
TGTGCCAGCAGTGTTTCTTTGTCGGGAGGGCAAGCGGATGAGCAGTTCTTC
CASSVSLSGGQADEQFF
>once|TRBJ1-3|NA|TRBV19
TGTGCCAGTAGACGCCCGCAGGGTATTACTGGAAACACCATATATTTT
CASRRPQGITGNTIYF
>NA|TRBJ2-7|NA|TRBV5-1
TGCGCCAGCAGCCCAGAAACCAACATAGCTGAGCAGTACTTC
CASSPETNIAEQYF
>NA|TRBJ2-7|NA|TRBV21-1
TGTGCCAGCAGCAAAGCCCCCCGGGACAGGGGCTCCTACGAGCAGTACTTC
CASSKAPRDRGSYEQYF
>once|TRBJ2-7|NA|TRBV12-3/TRBV12-4
TGTGCCAGCAGTTCTTGGAGCACCTACGAGCAGTACTTC
CASSSWSTYEQYF
>NA|TRBJ2-7|NA|TRBV28
TGTGCCAGCACTTTGGGATTATCCTACGAGCAGTACTTC
CASTLGLSYEQYF
>NA|TRBJ1-4|NA|TRBV7-9
TGTGCCAGCAGCCCTAGAGGGGCGGCTAATGAAAAACTGTTTTTT
CASSPRGAANEKLFF
>few|TRBJ2-1|NA|TRBV7-3
TGTGCCAGCAGCTTAATGGGAGAGAATGAGCAGTTCTTC
CASSLMGENEQFF
>NA|TRBJ1-3|NA|TRBV28
TGTGCCAGCAGTTTAGGGGGAACGTCTGGAAACACCATATATTTT
CASSLGGTSGNTIYF
>once|TRBJ2-1|NA|TRBV3-1/TRBV3-2
TGTGCCAGCAGCCAAGTTAGCGGATTGGGGGGCAATGCGCAGTTCTTC
CASSQVSGLGGNAQFF
>NA|TRBJ1-2|NA|TRBV30
TGTGCCTGGAGTGTACTTAGGGGATGGTATGGCTACACCTTC
CAWSVLRGWYGYTF
>NA|TRBJ2-7|TRBD1|TRBV19
TGTGCCAGTAGTCTTGGACAGGGCTACGAGCAGTACTTC
CASSLGQGYEQYF